This T cell receptor (beta chain) was recovered during a study of T cell responses to AZD1222 COVID-19 vaccine. General study results and limits: Nearly half of the spike-specific TCRs reportedly recognize variant regions that carry no mutations. After two AZD1222 doses, spike-specific TCR breadth and depth rose versus day 0. The donors showed a predominance of white British ancestry and of females, with possible underestimation of clonal diversity.

From germline, CDR1 is SNHLY and CDR2 FYNNEI. The germline V and J ends were trimmed by 4 bases and 1 base, with 14 bases remaining between them. This CDR3 spans 16 amino acids. Data came from immunoSEQ multiplex PCR; TCRdb stores just in-frame clones and leaves some out. The data show more than 85,000 clones, more than 70% seen once. On this clone: Its antigen is not identified.

The sample here was peripheral blood, taken 28 days after the second AZD1222 dose. V is TRBV2 and J is TRBJ1-3; D perhaps matches TRBD1 (6 bases). The clonotype was recovered from an adult who received the AZD1222 COVID-19 vaccine. CDR3: CASSVGGGWSGNTIYF. CDR3 sequence (DNA): TGTGCCAGCAGTGTAGGGGGGGGCTGGTCTGGAAACACCATATATTTT.